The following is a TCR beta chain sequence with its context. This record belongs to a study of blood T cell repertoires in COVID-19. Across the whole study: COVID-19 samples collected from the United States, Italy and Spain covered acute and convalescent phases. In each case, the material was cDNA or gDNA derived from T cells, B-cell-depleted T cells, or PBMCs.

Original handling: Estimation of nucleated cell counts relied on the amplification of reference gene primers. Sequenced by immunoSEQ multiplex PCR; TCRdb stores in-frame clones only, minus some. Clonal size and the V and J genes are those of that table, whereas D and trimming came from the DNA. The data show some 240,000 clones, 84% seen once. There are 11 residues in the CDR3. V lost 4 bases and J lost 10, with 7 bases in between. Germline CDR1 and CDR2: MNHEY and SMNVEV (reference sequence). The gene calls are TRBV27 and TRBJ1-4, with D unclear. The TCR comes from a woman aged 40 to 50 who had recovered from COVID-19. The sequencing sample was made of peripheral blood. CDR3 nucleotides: TGTGCCAGCAGTTCTGAGGGAAAACTGTTTTTT. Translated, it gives CASSSEGKLFF.